The 26 T cell receptor beta chains listed next were all sequenced from one sample in a study of T cells after yellow fever vaccination. TCRdb redid the calling of the 5' RACE reads with MiXCR, one entry per CDR3 protein. Found here are about 320,000 distinct CDR3 sequences, roughly 7% of them singletons; the top ten hold over 15%. The source material was PBMCs, sampled roughly 45 days after the first yellow fever vaccination. The origin of the receptors is a man younger than 30 who received the YFV17D yellow fever vaccine.

This clonotype was detected a few times. This chain joins TRBV6-2 or TRBV6-3 and TRBJ1-5; the D is unclear. Germline-derived CDR1 and CDR2 are MNHEY and SVGEGT. CDR3 length: 15 amino acids. V was trimmed by 2 bases and J by 1 base, leaving 9 bases between them. The CDR3 region is CASSYALVSNQPQHF. CDR3 DNA: TGTGCCAGCAGTTACGCACTGGTGAGCAATCAGCCCCAGCATTTT.

Only a few counts were recorded for this clonotype. CDR3 in amino acids: CASSPPTGIQYF. The DNA for the CDR3 is TGTGCCAGCAGCCCGCCGACGGGGATTCAGTACTTC. V gene TRBV7-9 combines with J gene TRBJ2-4, with D possibly being TRBD2 (5 bases). From germline, CDR1 is SEHNR and CDR2 FQNEAQ (reference sequence). This CDR3 contains 12 residues. Trimming removed 5 bases from V and 10 bases from J, with 12 bases in between.

The chain employs TRBV5-1 and TRBJ2-7; 8 nucleotides agree with TRBD1. J gave up 2 bases and V 6 bases, and 7 bases lay outside the gene matches. The CDR3 spans 14 residues. Germline lookup yields CDR1 SGHRS and CDR2 YFSETQ. The chain's CDR3 is CASTTGQGTYEQYF. The CDR3 DNA follows: TGCGCCAGCACCACCGGACAGGGCACCTACGAGCAGTACTTC.

This chain links TRBV5-1 with TRBJ1-2; the D gene is possibly TRBD1 (5 bases). This CDR3 has 14 residues. V was cut by 4 bases and J by 0 bases, with 10 bases left in between. Germline V lookup: CDR1 SGHRS, CDR2 YFSETQ. CDR3 DNA sequence: TGCGCCAGCAGCAGGGAGGGGTCTAACTATGGCTACACCTTC. It is translated as CASSREGSNYGYTF.

This clonotype was seen at least ten times. The chain links TRBV2 to TRBJ2-7, with D perhaps matching TRBD1 (5 bases). V lost 3 bases to trimming and J lost 6 bases, with 12 bases between them. Per germline, CDR1 SNHLY and CDR2 FYNNEI. The CDR3 extends over 13 amino acids. This CDR3 is CASSDRTPLEQYF. The CDR3 bases are TGTGCCAGCAGTGATAGGACACCCCTCGAGCAGTACTTC.

A few counts support this clonotype. The chain employs TRBV20-1 and TRBJ1-2; 9 bases line up with TRBD1. Per germline, CDR1 DFQATT and CDR2 SNEGSKA (reference sequence). CDR3 length: 12 amino acids. The V segment lost 6 bases and the J segment 8 bases; nucleotides outside the gene matches: 7. The CDR3 nucleotides read TGCAGTGCCCTAAGGACAGGGGACGGCTACACCTTC. Translated: CSALRTGDGYTF.

The chain uses TRBV7-2 and TRBJ1-1; D gene ambiguous. V lost 3 bases and J 5 bases, leaving 7 bases between the germline ends. CDR3 size: 12 residues. The germline gives CDR1 SGHTA, CDR2 FQGNSA. The CDR3 protein is CASSFSETEAFF. Here the CDR3 DNA reads TGTGCCAGCAGCTTTTCCGAAACTGAAGCTTTCTTT. The full variable domain, in which reference TRBV7-2 and TRBJ1-1 provide the parts outside the CDR3, is GAGVSQSPSNKVTEKGKDVELRCDPISGHTALYWYRQSLGQGLEFLIYFQGNSAPDKSGLPSDRFSAERTGGSVSTLTIQRTQQEDSAVYLCASSFSETEAFFGQGTRLTVV.

The V gene is TRBV12-3 or TRBV12-4, the J gene TRBJ2-3; 7 positions agree with TRBD1. This CDR3 comprises 13 residues. Unmatched junction bases numbered 5, after V lost 9 bases and J lost 2 bases. As DNA, the CDR3 is TGTGCCAGTCAGACAGGGTCCACAGATACGCAGTATTTT. It specifies CASQTGSTDTQYF.

The V gene is TRBV4-3, the J gene TRBJ2-3; D remains ambiguous. V dropped 4 bases and J dropped 4 bases, with 15 bases sitting between them. Germline V lookup: CDR1 LGHNA, CDR2 YSLEER. The CDR3 length is 15 residues. This chain's CDR3 is CASSLRSAAADTQYF. CDR3 sequence (DNA): TGCGCCAGCAGCCTCCGCTCGGCGGCGGCAGATACGCAGTATTTT.

Only a few counts were recorded for this clonotype. Here the CDR3 DNA reads TGCGCCAGCAGCAGAGGGACGGAGCTTAACTATGGCTACACCTTC. As protein: CASSRGTELNYGYTF. V usage is TRBV5-1 and J usage is TRBJ1-2, with D perhaps matching TRBD1 (5 bases). The V gene lost 4 bases and the J gene lost 1 base, with 14 bases spanning the gap. The CDR3 totals 15 residues. CDR1 is SGHRS and CDR2 is YFSETQ in the germline V gene.

This sequence joins TRBV4-1 and TRBJ1-5, with D perhaps matching TRBD1 (5 bases). The CDR3 sequence is 14 residues long. Trimming left V 5 bases short and J 4 bases short, with 12 bases between. Germline lookup yields CDR1 MGHRA and CDR2 YSYEKL. This chain's CDR3 is CASSWGGINQPQHF. The CDR3 DNA reads as TGCGCCAGCAGCTGGGGGGGGATAAATCAGCCCCAGCATTTT.

The table lists this clonotype with a few counts. This chain uses TRBV5-1 with TRBJ1-2; D is undetermined. The CDR3 is made up of 14 amino acids. CDR1 and CDR2 (germline): SGHRS, YFSETQ. V was cut by 0 bases and J by 5 bases, with 11 bases left in between. The CDR3 DNA reads as TGCGCCAGCAGCTTGGTCGGGGAACCTTATGGCTACACCTTC. Amino acids: CASSLVGEPYGYTF.

The chain recombines TRBV4-1 with TRBJ2-3, with TRBD2 identical over 7 bases. With V trimmed by 1 base and J by 0 bases, 16 bases remained unmatched. Germline V gene sequence: CDR1 MGHRA, CDR2 YSYEKL. This CDR3 is built from 20 residues. The CDR3 protein is CASSQGGGPFEPASTDTQYF. CDR3 nucleotides: TGCGCCAGCAGCCAAGGGGGGGGTCCTTTCGAGCCAGCTAGCACAGATACGCAGTATTTT.

The rearrangement links TRBV7-9 to TRBJ2-1; the D gene could be TRBD1 or TRBD2 (5 bases each). CDR1 is SEHNR, CDR2 FQNEAQ, per germline (reference sequence). Trimming took off 2 bases at V and 5 bases at J, with 16 bases between the two ends. The CDR3 sequence is 16 residues long. CDR3 nucleotides: TGTGCCAGCAGCTTATATTCCGGGACGTATGACAATGAGCAGTTCTTC. This sequence encodes CASSLYSGTYDNEQFF.

The genes are TRBV6-1 and TRBJ2-7; TRBD1 might be the D (6 bases). Germline V gives CDR1 MNHNS, CDR2 SASEGT. CDR3 length equals 15 residues. V was trimmed by 0 bases and J by 6 bases, leaving 15 bases between them. CDR3 residues: CASSEAPNRVSEQYF. Here the CDR3 DNA reads TGTGCCAGCAGTGAAGCGCCTAACAGGGTCTCCGAGCAGTACTTC.

For the CDR3, the DNA is TGCAGCGTCCAAAATCCAGGGGGCCGATATGGCTACACCTTC. Residues: CSVQNPGGRYGYTF. The gene calls are TRBV29-1 and TRBJ1-2; 8 bases map to TRBD1. The CDR3 has 14 amino acids. V lost 6 bases, J lost 5 bases, and 11 bases stayed unmatched. Germline CDR1 reads SQVTM; CDR2 reads ANQGSEA.

V and J are TRBV7-2 and TRBJ1-3; 10 nucleotides agree with TRBD1. V shed 6 bases, J shed 2 bases, and the junction held 4 bases outside the gene matches. There are 15 residues in the CDR3. Per the germline V gene, CDR1 is SGHTA and CDR2 is FQGNSA. In nucleotides, the CDR3 is TGTGCCAGCAGGATTGGACAGGGGGCTGGAAACACCATATATTTT. Amino acids: CASRIGQGAGNTIYF.

The V call is TRBV4-3, the J call TRBJ2-7; D is undetermined. CDR3 length equals 13 residues. V was cut by 0 bases and J by 4 bases, with 7 bases left in between. CDR1 and CDR2 from the germline V gene are LGHNA and YSLEER. CDR3: CASSQDQGYEQYF. The CDR3 nucleotides are TGCGCCAGCAGCCAAGATCAAGGGTACGAGCAGTACTTC.

The CDR3 DNA reads TGTGCCAGCAGCGTACGGGGCTACAGGCTCAATGAGCAGTTCTTC. This gives the protein CASSVRGYRLNEQFF. The chain uses TRBV11-2 and TRBJ2-1; D is possibly TRBD1 or TRBD2 (5 bases each). Trimming stripped 5 bases from V and 6 bases from J, with 17 bases between. Per germline, CDR1 SGHAT and CDR2 FQNNGV. The CDR3 consists of 15 residues.

V gene TRBV20-1 combines with J gene TRBJ2-1; 10 nucleotides agree with TRBD2. With 5 bases clipped from V and 7 bases from J, the junction kept 17 bases outside the gene matches. Germline CDR1 is DFQATT and CDR2 is SNEGSKA (reference sequence). The CDR3 contains 17 residues. The CDR3 bases are TGCAGTGCTCCCAGAGGGAGCGGGGGGGCCGTAGTGAATGAGCAGTTCTTC. Encoded protein: CSAPRGSGGAVVNEQFF.

This clonotype was seen a handful of times. The rearrangement uses TRBV6-1 and TRBJ1-2; D is unclear. Germline assignment: CDR1 MNHNS and CDR2 SASEGT. Trimming cost V 3 bases and J 2 bases, with 7 bases left between them. This CDR3 is built from 13 residues. CDR3 sequence reads: CASSERRNYGYTF. The CDR3 bases are TGTGCCAGCAGTGAGCGGCGGAACTATGGCTACACCTTC.

The CDR3: CASTGQGYEQYF. As DNA, the CDR3 is TGTGCCAGCACCGGACAGGGCTACGAGCAGTACTTC. The rearrangement joins TRBV6-5 to TRBJ2-7, with 8 bases aligning to TRBD1. CDR1 and CDR2 (germline): MNHEY, SVGAGI. The CDR3 has 12 residues. The junction had 2 bases not matched to a gene; V was cut back by 7 bases and J by 3 bases.

V gene TRBV6-1 combines with J gene TRBJ2-5, with 11 bases fitting TRBD1. V lost 5 bases and J lost 5; bases outside the gene matches: 10. This CDR3 contains 16 residues. Germline V gene lookup returns CDR1 MNHNS and CDR2 SASEGT. CDR3 sequence: CASSPEYRDRGETQYF. The CDR3 DNA follows: TGTGCCAGCAGTCCAGAATACCGGGACAGGGGGGAGACCCAGTACTTC.

This clonotype was seen more than once but under ten times. V and J are TRBV12-3 or TRBV12-4 and TRBJ2-5, with 9 bases aligning to TRBD2. The CDR3 has 13 residues. J was trimmed by 5 bases and V by 5 bases; bases with no gene match: 3. CDR3 sequence (DNA): TGTGCCAGCAGTACCGGGACTAGCGAGACCCAGTACTTC. As protein: CASSTGTSETQYF.

The chain links TRBV4-2 to TRBJ2-5; no reliable D call. Germline CDR1 and CDR2: LGHNA and YNFKEQ. This CDR3 is built from 15 residues. V was clipped by 0 bases and J by 5 bases, with 13 bases between them. The CDR3 nucleotides are TGTGCCAGCAGCCAAGAATGGAGTCCAGAGGAGACCCAGTACTTC. As protein: CASSQEWSPEETQYF.

The chain couples TRBV20-1 to TRBJ2-3, with 7 nucleotides matching TRBD1. V gave up 5 bases and J gave up 5 bases; unmatched junction bases: 10. CDR3 length: 14 residues. CDR1 and CDR2 from the germline V gene are DFQATT and SNEGSKA (reference sequence). The CDR3 DNA sequence: TGCAGTGCTCCCGGGACAGTTAATTTAGATACGCAGTATTTT. Amino acid sequence: CSAPGTVNLDTQYF.